Listed below are T cell receptor beta chains from one sample, sequenced in a study of blood T cells in healthy people across ages. Via MiXCR, TCRdb re-called the 5' RACE reads, giving one row per CDR3 protein. The sample holds around 990,000 distinct CDR3 sequences, less than 45% seen once. The sequenced sample was blood. These receptors originate from a man aged 18 to 29 in good health. Both conserved end residues are part of each CDR3. The order of the fields is D gene, clone size, V gene, J gene, CDR3 DNA, CDR3 protein. A D gene is named only where the DNA matches it firmly. Rows may omit the clone size; those that give it use once, few, many or a size class.

D gene: TRBD1
clone size: -
V gene: TRBV5-5
J gene: TRBJ2-7
CDR3 DNA: TGTGCCAGCAGCTCTCGGACAGGGTCGGGCGAGCAGTACTTC
CDR3 protein: CASSSRTGSGEQYF

D gene: -
clone size: -
V gene: TRBV7-2
J gene: TRBJ2-1
CDR3 DNA: TGTGCCAGCAGCTTAGGTTCCGGGGGTCACAATGAGCAGTTCTTC
CDR3 protein: CASSLGSGGHNEQFF

D gene: -
clone size: -
V gene: TRBV2
J gene: TRBJ1-1
CDR3 DNA: TGTGCCAGCAGGATTCAGGGGAGGTTGGGGAACACTGAAGCTGTCTTT
CDR3 protein: CASRIQGRLGNTEAVF

D gene: TRBD1
clone size: -
V gene: TRBV6-2/TRBV6-3
J gene: TRBJ1-5
CDR3 DNA: TGTGCCAGCAGGGAAATCGACAGGGGTAATCAGCCCCAGCATTTT
CDR3 protein: CASREIDRGNQPQHF

D gene: TRBD2
clone size: few
V gene: TRBV4-3
J gene: TRBJ2-1
CDR3 DNA: TGCGCCAACAGCCATGGGACTAGCGGGGGGAATGAGCAGTTCTTC
CDR3 protein: CANSHGTSGGNEQFF

D gene: TRBD1
clone size: once
V gene: TRBV2
J gene: TRBJ1-1
CDR3 DNA: TGTGCCAGCAGTGCGAGGGGGCCGGACACTGAAGCTTTCTTT
CDR3 protein: CASSARGPDTEAFF

D gene: -
clone size: few
V gene: TRBV5-1
J gene: TRBJ2-7
CDR3 DNA: TGTGCCAGCAGTTCGAGGGGTAATGAGCAGTACTTC
CDR3 protein: CASSSRGNEQYF

D gene: -
clone size: -
V gene: TRBV20-1
J gene: TRBJ1-2
CDR3 DNA: TGCAGTGCTAGTCGGCAACCTGGGAACATCTTC
CDR3 protein: CSASRQPGNIF

D gene: -
clone size: few
V gene: TRBV5-1
J gene: TRBJ2-7
CDR3 DNA: TGCGCCAGCAGCTTCAACAGGGTATACGAGCAGTACTTC
CDR3 protein: CASSFNRVYEQYF

D gene: -
clone size: -
V gene: TRBV2
J gene: TRBJ2-7
CDR3 DNA: TGTGCCAGCAGTGGGGTTATCGGGGACGAGCAGTACTTC
CDR3 protein: CASSGVIGDEQYF

D gene: -
clone size: -
V gene: TRBV7-2
J gene: TRBJ2-4
CDR3 DNA: TGTGCCAGCAGCTTTGAGAGGGTCTCAGCCAAAAACATTCAGTACTTC
CDR3 protein: CASSFERVSAKNIQYF

D gene: -
clone size: -
V gene: TRBV5-1
J gene: TRBJ1-1
CDR3 DNA: TGCGCCAGCAGCTTGGCTTCCCGCGGGGACTCTGAAGCTTTCTTT
CDR3 protein: CASSLASRGDSEAFF

D gene: TRBD1
clone size: many
V gene: TRBV5-1
J gene: TRBJ1-6
CDR3 DNA: TGCGCCAGCGGGGACAGGGTGAATTCACCCCTCCACTTT
CDR3 protein: CASGDRVNSPLHF

D gene: TRBD2
clone size: -
V gene: TRBV12-3/TRBV12-4
J gene: TRBJ2-1
CDR3 DNA: TGTGCCAGCAGTTTTGTAGCGGGGGATTGGGGTTCCTACAATGAGCAGTTCTTC
CDR3 protein: CASSFVAGDWGSYNEQFF

D gene: TRBD1
clone size: many
V gene: TRBV29-1
J gene: TRBJ1-2
CDR3 DNA: TGCAGCGCCCTTGACAGGGACGGCTATGGCTACACCTTC
CDR3 protein: CSALDRDGYGYTF

D gene: -
clone size: few
V gene: TRBV20-1
J gene: TRBJ1-5
CDR3 DNA: TGCAGTGCTAGTTCAGGGCCGAGGAATCAGCCCCAGCATTTT
CDR3 protein: CSASSGPRNQPQHF